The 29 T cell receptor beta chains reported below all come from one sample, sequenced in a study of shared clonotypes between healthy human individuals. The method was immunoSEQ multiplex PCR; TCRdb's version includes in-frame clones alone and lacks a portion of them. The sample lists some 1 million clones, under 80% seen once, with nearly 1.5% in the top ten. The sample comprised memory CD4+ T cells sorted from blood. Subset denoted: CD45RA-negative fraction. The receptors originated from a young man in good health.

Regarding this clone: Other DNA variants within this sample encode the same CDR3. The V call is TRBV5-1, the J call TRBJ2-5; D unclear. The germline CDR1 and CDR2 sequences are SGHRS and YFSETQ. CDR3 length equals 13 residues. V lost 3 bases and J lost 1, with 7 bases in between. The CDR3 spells CASSSTGQETQYF. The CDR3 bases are TGCGCCAGCAGCTCCACGGGCCAAGAGACCCAGTACTTC.

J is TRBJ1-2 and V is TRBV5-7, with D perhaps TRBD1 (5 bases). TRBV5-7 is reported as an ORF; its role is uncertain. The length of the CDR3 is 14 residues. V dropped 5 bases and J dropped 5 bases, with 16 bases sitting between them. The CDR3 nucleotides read TGTGCCAGCAGGTTACCACCGACAGCTTATGGCTACACCTTC. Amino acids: CASRLPPTAYGYTF.

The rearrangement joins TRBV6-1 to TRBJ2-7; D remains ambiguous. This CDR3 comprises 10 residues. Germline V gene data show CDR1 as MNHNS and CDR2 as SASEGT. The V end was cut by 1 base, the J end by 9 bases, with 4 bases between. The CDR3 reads CASSEVLQYF. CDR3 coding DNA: TGTGCCAGCAGTGAAGTTTTGCAGTACTTC.

CDR3 coding DNA: TGTGCCAGCCGCTCCCGTACATCCTATAATTCACCCCTCCACTTT. Translation gives CASRSRTSYNSPLHF. The chain carries TRBV4-2 and TRBJ1-6; D remains unclear. From germline, CDR1 is LGHNA and CDR2 YNFKEQ. The V and J ends lost 8 bases and 1 base respectively, with 12 bases between them. CDR3 size: 15 residues.

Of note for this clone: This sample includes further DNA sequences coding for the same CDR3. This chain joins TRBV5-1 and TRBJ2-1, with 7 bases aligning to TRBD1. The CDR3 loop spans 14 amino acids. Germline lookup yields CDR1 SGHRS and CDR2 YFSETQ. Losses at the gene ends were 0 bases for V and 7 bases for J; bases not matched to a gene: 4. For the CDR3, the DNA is TGCGCCAGCAGCTTGGGGCAGGGGGTGAATGAGCAGTTCTTC. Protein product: CASSLGQGVNEQFF.

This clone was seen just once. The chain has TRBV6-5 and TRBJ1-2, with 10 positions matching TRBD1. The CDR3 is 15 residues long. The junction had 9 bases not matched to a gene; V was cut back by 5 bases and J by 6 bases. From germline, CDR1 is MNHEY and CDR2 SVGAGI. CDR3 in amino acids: CASSRDRGPKDGYTF. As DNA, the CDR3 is TGTGCCAGCAGTAGAGACAGGGGGCCTAAGGATGGCTACACCTTC.

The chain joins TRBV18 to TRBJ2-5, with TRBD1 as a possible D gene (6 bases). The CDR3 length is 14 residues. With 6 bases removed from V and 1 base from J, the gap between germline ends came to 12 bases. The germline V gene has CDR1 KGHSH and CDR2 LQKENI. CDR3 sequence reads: CASSPGATQETQYF. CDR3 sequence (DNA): TGTGCCAGCTCCCCAGGGGCGACCCAAGAGACCCAGTACTTC.

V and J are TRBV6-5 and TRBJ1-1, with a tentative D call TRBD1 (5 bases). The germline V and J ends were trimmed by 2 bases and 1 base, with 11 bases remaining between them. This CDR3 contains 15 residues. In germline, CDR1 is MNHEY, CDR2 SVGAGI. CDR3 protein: CASSYGGLSNTEAFF. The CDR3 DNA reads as TGTGCCAGCAGTTACGGGGGGTTGTCGAACACTGAAGCTTTCTTT.

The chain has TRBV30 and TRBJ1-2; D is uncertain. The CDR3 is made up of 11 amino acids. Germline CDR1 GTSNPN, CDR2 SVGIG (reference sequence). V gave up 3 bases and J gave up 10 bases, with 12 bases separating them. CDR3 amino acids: CAWSDTVSYTF. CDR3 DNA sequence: TGTGCCTGGAGCGATACTGTCTCCTACACCTTC.

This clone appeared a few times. CDR3 in amino acids: CASSYSGTESYEQYF. In DNA form, the CDR3 reads TGTGCCAGCAGCTACTCCGGGACAGAGTCCTACGAGCAGTACTTC. This chain uses TRBV7-2 with TRBJ2-7, with 7 bases identical to TRBD1. After removal of 4 bases from V and 1 base from J, the junction contained 7 bases not matched to a gene. The CDR3 covers 15 residues. From germline, CDR1 is SGHTA and CDR2 FQGNSA.

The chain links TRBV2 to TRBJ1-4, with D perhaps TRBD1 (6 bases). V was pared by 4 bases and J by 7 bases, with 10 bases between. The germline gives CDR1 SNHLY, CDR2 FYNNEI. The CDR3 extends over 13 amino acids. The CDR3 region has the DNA TGTGCCAGCAGTGTCGTCAGGGGTGAAAAACTGTTTTTT. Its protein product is CASSVVRGEKLFF.

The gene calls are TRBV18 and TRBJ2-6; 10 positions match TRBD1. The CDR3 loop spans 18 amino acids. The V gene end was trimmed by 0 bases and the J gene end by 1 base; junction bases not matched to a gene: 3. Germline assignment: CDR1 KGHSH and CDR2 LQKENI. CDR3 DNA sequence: TGTGCCAGCTCACCACCGGGACAGGGGTTTTCTGGGGCCAACGTCCTGACTTTC. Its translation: CASSPPGQGFSGANVLTF.

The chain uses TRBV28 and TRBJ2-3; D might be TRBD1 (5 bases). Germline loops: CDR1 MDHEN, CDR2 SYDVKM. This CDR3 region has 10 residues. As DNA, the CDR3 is TGTTGGCAGATGACAAGGGGGCAGTATTTT. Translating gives CWQMTRGQYF. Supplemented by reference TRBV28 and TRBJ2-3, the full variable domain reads DVKVTQSSRYLVKRTGEKVFLECVQDMDHENMFWYRQDPGLGLRLIYFSYDVKMKEKGDIPEGYSVSREKKERFSLILESASTNQTSMYLCWQMTRGQYFGPGTRLTVL.

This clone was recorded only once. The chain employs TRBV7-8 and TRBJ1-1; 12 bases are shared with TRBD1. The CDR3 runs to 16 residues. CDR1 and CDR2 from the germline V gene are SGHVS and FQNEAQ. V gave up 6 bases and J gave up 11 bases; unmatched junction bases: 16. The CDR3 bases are TGTGCCAGCAGTGTGACCTCCGGGACAGGGGGCGCGGGGGCTTTCTTT. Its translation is CASSVTSGTGGAGAFF.

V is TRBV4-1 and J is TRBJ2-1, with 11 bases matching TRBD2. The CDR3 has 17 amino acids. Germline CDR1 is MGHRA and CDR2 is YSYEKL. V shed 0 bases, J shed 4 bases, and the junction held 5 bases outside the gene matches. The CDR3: CASSQDPPSGGYNEQFF. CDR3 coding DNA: TGCGCCAGCAGCCAAGATCCCCCTAGCGGGGGGTACAATGAGCAGTTCTTC.

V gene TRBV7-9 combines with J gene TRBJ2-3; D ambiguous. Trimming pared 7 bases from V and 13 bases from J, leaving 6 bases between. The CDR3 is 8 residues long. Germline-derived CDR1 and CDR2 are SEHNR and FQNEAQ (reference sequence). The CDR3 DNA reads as TGTGCCAGCACAACCGAGTATTTT. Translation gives CASTTEYF.

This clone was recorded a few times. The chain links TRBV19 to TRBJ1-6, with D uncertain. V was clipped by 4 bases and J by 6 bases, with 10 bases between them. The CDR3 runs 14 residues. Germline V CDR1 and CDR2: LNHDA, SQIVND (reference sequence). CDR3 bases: TGTGCCAGTAGTAGCCGCAGCACTAATTCACCCCTCCACTTT. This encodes CASSSRSTNSPLHF. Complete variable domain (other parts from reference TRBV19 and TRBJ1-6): DGGITQSPKYLFRKEGQNVTLSCEQNLNHDAMYWYRQDPGQGLRLIYYSQIVNDFQKGDIAEGYSVSREKKESFPLTVTSAQKNPTAFYLCASSSRSTNSPLHFGNGTRLTVT.

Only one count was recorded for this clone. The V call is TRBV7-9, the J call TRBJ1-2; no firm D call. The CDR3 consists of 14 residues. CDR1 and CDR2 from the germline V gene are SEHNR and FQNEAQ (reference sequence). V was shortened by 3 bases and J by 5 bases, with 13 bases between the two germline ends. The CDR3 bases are TGTGCCAGCAGCTTCTTTCAGGTCCTTTATGGCTACACCTTC. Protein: CASSFFQVLYGYTF.

The CDR3: CASSLWADTEAFF. CDR3 coding DNA: TGCGCCAGCAGCTTGTGGGCGGACACTGAAGCTTTCTTT. The chain is built from TRBV5-1 and TRBJ1-1; D call uncertain. The CDR3 has 13 residues. V gave up 1 base and J gave up 3 bases, with 7 bases separating them. The germline V gene has CDR1 SGHRS and CDR2 YFSETQ.

The CDR3 loop is CASSHFWGQTGELFF. The CDR3 DNA follows: TGTGCCAGCAGCCACTTCTGGGGGCAGACCGGGGAGCTGTTTTTT. The chain combines TRBV11-2 with TRBJ2-2; D may be TRBD1 (6 bases). The germline gives CDR1 SGHAT, CDR2 FQNNGV. The CDR3 extends over 15 amino acids. V shed 5 bases and J shed 5 bases, with 15 bases lying between them.

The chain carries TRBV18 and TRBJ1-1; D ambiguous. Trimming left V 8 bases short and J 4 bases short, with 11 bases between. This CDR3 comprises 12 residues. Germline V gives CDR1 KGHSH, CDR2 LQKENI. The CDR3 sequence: CASRKVSTEAFF. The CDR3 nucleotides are TGTGCCAGCCGGAAAGTAAGCACTGAAGCTTTCTTT.

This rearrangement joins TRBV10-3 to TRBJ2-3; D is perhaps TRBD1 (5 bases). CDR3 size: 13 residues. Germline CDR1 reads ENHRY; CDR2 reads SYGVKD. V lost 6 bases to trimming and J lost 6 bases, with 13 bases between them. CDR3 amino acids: CAISPRGRDTQYF. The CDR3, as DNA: TGTGCCATCAGCCCTAGGGGCCGGGATACGCAGTATTTT.

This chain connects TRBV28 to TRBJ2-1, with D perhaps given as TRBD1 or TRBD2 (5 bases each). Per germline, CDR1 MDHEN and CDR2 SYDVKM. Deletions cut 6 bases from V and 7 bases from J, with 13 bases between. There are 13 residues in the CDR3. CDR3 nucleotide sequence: TGTGCCAGCAGACCCGGGACGGAGAATGAGCAGTTCTTC. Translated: CASRPGTENEQFF.

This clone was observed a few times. In nucleotides, the CDR3 is TGTGCCAGCAGTTACCGGGGAAACACTGAAGCTTTCTTT. This translates into CASSYRGNTEAFF. This chain links TRBV2 with TRBJ1-1, with unresolved D. V gave up 5 bases and J gave up 2 bases, with 9 bases separating them. The CDR3 is 13 amino acids. Germline values: CDR1 SNHLY, CDR2 FYNNEI.

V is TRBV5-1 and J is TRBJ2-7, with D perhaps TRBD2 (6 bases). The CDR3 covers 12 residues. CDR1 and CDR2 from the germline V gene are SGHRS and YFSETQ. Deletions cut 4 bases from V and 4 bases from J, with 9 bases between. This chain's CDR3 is CASSPEGYEQYF. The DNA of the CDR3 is TGCGCCAGCAGCCCGGAGGGGTACGAGCAGTACTTC.

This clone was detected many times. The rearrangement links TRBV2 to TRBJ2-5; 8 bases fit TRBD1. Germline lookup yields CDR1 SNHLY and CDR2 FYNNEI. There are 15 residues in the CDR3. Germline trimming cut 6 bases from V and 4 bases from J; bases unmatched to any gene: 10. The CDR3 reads CASRLDRGGGETQYF. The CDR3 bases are TGTGCCAGCAGACTCGACAGGGGCGGAGGAGAGACCCAGTACTTC. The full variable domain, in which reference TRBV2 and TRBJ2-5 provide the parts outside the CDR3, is EPEVTQTPSHQVTQMGQEVILRCVPISNHLYFYWYRQILGQKVEFLVSFYNNEISEKSEIFDDQFSVERPDGSNFTLKIRSTKLEDSAMYFCASRLDRGGGETQYFGPGTRLLVL.

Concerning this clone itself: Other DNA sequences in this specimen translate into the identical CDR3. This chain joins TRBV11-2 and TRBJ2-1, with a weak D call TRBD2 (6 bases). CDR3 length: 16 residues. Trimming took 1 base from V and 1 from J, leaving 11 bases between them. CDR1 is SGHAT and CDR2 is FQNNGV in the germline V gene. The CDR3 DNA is TGTGCCAGCAGCTTAGTTAGCGGTGGATCCTACAATGAGCAGTTCTTC. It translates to CASSLVSGGSYNEQFF.

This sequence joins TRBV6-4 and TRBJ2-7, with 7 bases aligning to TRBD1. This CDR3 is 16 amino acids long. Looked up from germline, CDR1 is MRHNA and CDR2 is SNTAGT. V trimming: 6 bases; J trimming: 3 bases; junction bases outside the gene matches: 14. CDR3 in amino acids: CASSDPGDSPNYEQYF. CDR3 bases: TGTGCCAGCAGCGATCCTGGGGACAGTCCCAACTACGAGCAGTACTTC.

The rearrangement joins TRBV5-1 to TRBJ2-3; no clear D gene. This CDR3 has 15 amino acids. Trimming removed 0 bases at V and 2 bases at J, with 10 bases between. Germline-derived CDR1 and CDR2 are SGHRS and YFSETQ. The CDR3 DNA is TGCGCCAGCAGCTTGGGTAGCCCTCACACAGATACGCAGTATTTT. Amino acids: CASSLGSPHTDTQYF. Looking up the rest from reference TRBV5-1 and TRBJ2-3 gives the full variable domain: KAGVTQTPRYLIKTRGQQVTLSCSPISGHRSVSWYQQTPGQGLQFLFEYFSETQRNKGNFPGRFSGRQFSNSRSEMNVSTLELGDSALYLCASSLGSPHTDTQYFGPGTRLTVL.